These T cell receptor beta chains were read from a single sample in a study of cytomegalovirus exposure and HLA in healthy donors. Profiled with immunoSEQ multiplex PCR; TCRdb holds only in-frame clones, not every one. In the table there are more than 70,000 clones, 90% to 97% of which are singletons. Sequenced sample: PBMCs. The source of these receptors is a man between 18 and 35 years old in good health and CMV-seropositive. CDR3s include the opening cysteine and the closing phenylalanine or tryptophan. The order of the fields is clone size, D gene, V gene, J gene, CDR3 DNA, CDR3 protein. The D gene is left open where the match is weak. Not all rows give a size; the values are once, few, many and, for expanded clones, a class.

-	-	TRBV30	TRBJ2-1	TGTGCCTGGAGTGTAGTCAGGAATGAGCAGTTCTTC	CAWSVVRNEQFF
-	TRBD1	TRBV7-9	TRBJ1-4	TGTGCCAGCAGCCAAGACAGGGGGCCAGAAAAACTGTTTTTT	CASSQDRGPEKLFF
once	-	TRBV7-9	TRBJ2-7	TGTGCCAGCAGCCCGTACTACGAGCAGTACTTC	CASSPYYEQYF
once	-	TRBV30	TRBJ2-7	TGTGCCTGGGGAGTGGGGCGAGACGAGCAGTACTTC	CAWGVGRDEQYF
-	TRBD2	TRBV10-3	TRBJ2-7	TGTGCCATCAGTGAGTCGACTAGCGGAACCTACGAGCAGTACTTC	CAISESTSGTYEQYF
-	-	TRBV5-6	TRBJ2-2	TGTGCCAGCAGAGCGGCAGGCGGCGTCGGGGAGCTGTTTTTT	CASRAAGGVGELFF
-	TRBD2	TRBV7-6	TRBJ2-1	TGTGCCAGCAGCGTTCGACTAGCGGGATACAATGAGCAGTTCTTC	CASSVRLAGYNEQFF
-	-	TRBV15	TRBJ2-2	TGTGCCACCAGCAGAGTAAGGGAGGTGGACACCGGGGAGCTGTTTTTT	CATSRVREVDTGELFF
once	-	TRBV27	TRBJ2-3	TGTGCCAGCAGTTTAAGGGCAGGGAATTGGGGTACGCAGTATTTT	CASSLRAGNWGTQYF
-	-	TRBV5-4	TRBJ2-1	TGTGCCAGCAGCAGTAAGCGGGATGAGCAGTTCTTC	CASSSKRDEQFF
once	-	TRBV27	TRBJ1-1	TGTGCCAGCGGTCTCGGGAACACTGAAGCTTTCTTT	CASGLGNTEAFF
-	-	TRBV11-3	TRBJ2-3	TGTGCCAGCAGCTTAGCGGCAGATACGCAGTATTTT	CASSLAADTQYF
few	TRBD2	TRBV20-1	TRBJ2-5	TGCAGTGCTAGGGGGGGGGAGACCCAGTACTTC	CSARGGETQYF
-	-	TRBV6-5	TRBJ1-1	TGTGCCAGTCGTAGTTTGAACACTGAAGCTTTCTTT	CASRSLNTEAFF
-	-	TRBV25-1	TRBJ1-5	TGTGCCAGCGGGTTAGGGGCTAGCAATCAGCCCCAGCATTTT	CASGLGASNQPQHF
-	TRBD1	TRBV7-9	TRBJ2-7	TGTGCCAGCAGCCGAATATCCGGGACAGGGGAAGGGGTCTACGAGCAGTACTTC	CASSRISGTGEGVYEQYF
-	-	TRBV7-2	TRBJ2-6	TGTGCCAGCAGCTTAGAAGGGGGCTCTGGGGCCAACGTCCTGACTTTC	CASSLEGGSGANVLTF
-	-	TRBV29-1	TRBJ1-2	TGCAGCGTTGAAATCGGCGGCAGCAACTATGGCTACACCTTC	CSVEIGGSNYGYTF
-	TRBD1	TRBV10-3	TRBJ1-2	TGTGCCATCAGTAGACGGGACAGTACTAAGGATGGCTACACCTTC	CAISRRDSTKDGYTF
-	-	TRBV7-8	TRBJ2-7	TGTGCCAGCAGCTTAAGGGGGAGTGGATGGTCCTACGAGCAGTACTTC	CASSLRGSGWSYEQYF